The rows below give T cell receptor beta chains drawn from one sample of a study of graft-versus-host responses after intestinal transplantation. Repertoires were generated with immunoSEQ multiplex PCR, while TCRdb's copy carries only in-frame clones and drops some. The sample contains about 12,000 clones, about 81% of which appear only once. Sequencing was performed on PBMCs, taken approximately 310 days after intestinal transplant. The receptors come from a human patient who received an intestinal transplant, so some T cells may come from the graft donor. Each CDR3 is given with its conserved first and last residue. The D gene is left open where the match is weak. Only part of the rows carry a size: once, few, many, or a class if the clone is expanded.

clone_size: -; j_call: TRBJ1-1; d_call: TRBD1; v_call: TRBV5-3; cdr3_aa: CARSLRGGGPEAFF; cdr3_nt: TGTGCCAGAAGCCTCCGGGGAGGGGGCCCTGAAGCTTTCTTT
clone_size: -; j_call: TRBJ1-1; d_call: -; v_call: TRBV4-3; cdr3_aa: CASSQYPGTEEAEAFF; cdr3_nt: TGCGCCAGCAGCCAGTACCCAGGGACGGAGGAAGCTGAAGCTTTCTTT
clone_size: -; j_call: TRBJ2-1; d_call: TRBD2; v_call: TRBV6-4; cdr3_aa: CASSDSSAGVSNEQFF; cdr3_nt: TGTGCCAGCAGTGACTCGTCAGCGGGAGTAAGTAATGAGCAGTTCTTC
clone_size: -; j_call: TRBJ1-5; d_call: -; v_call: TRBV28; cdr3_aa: CGGGNVDQPQHF; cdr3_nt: TGTGGGGGGGGGAATGTCGATCAGCCCCAGCATTTT
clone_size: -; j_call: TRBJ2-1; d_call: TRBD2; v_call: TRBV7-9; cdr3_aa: CASSPGLAGEPLYNEQFF; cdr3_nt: TGTGCCAGCAGCCCGGGACTAGCGGGAGAACCCCTCTACAATGAGCAGTTCTTC
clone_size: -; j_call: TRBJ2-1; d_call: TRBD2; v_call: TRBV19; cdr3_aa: CASSIRVGGRVRNEQFF; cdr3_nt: TGTGCCAGTAGTATTAGGGTAGGCGGGAGGGTAAGGAATGAGCAGTTCTTC
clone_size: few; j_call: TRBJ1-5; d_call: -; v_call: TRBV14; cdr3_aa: CASSLSGSNQPQHF; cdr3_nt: TGTGCCAGCAGCCTATCCGGGTCTAATCAGCCCCAGCATTTT
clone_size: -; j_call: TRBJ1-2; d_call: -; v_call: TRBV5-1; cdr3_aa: CASSLFGSSNYGYTF; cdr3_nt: TGCGCCAGCAGCTTGTTCGGCAGTTCTAACTATGGCTACACCTTC
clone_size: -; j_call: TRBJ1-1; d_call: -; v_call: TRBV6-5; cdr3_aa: CASSSPMGGNTEAFF; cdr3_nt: TGTGCCAGCAGTTCCCCTATGGGGGGGAACACTGAAGCTTTCTTT
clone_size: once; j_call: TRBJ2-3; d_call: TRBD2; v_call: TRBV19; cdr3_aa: CASSPTTSGSTDTQYF; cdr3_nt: TGTGCCAGTAGTCCCACTACTAGCGGGAGCACAGATACGCAGTATTTT
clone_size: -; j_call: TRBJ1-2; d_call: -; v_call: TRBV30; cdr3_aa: CAWSAEAFGGYTF; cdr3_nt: TGTGCCTGGAGTGCGGAGGCTTTCGGGGGCTACACCTTC
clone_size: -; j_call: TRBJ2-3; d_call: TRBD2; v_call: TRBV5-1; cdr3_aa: CASSLGLAGPDTQYF; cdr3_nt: TGCGCCAGCAGCTTGGGACTAGCGGGACCAGATACGCAGTATTTT
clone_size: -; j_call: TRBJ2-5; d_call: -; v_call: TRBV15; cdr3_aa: CATSRPLSVGLVTQYF; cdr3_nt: TGTGCCACCAGCAGACCTCTCTCTGTAGGGTTGGTGACCCAGTACTTC
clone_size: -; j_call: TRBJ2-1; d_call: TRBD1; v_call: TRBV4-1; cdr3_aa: CASSRWDSNNEQFF; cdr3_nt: TGCGCCAGCAGCCGTTGGGACAGTAACAATGAGCAGTTCTTC
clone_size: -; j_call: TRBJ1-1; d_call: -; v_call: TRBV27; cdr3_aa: CASSSGRAAAEAFF; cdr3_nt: TGTGCCAGCAGTTCTGGCAGGGCGGCCGCTGAAGCTTTCTTT
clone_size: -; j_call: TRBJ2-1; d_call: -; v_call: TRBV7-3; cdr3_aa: CASSPWVGGQNEQFF; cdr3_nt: TGTGCCAGCAGCCCCTGGGTCGGGGGGCAGAATGAGCAGTTCTTC
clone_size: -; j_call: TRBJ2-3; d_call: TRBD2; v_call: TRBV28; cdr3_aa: CASSYPGTSGSTDTQYF; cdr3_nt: TGTGCCAGCAGTTACCCTGGGACTAGCGGGAGTACAGATACGCAGTATTTT
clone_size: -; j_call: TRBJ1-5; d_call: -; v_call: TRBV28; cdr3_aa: CASTLRGASNQPQHF; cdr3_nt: TGTGCCAGCACCCTAAGGGGGGCGAGCAATCAGCCCCAGCATTTT
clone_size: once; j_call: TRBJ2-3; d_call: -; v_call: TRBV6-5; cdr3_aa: CASSYEGSGTDTQYF; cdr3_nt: TGTGCCAGCAGTTACGAGGGGTCCGGCACAGATACGCAGTATTTT
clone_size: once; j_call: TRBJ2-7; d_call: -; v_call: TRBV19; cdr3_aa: CASSIEFAYEQYF; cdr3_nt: TGTGCCAGTAGTATAGAGTTTGCCTACGAGCAGTACTTC
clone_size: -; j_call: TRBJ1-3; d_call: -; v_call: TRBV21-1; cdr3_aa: CASSNRGRYRTALETPYIIGYF; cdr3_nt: TGTGCCAGCAGCAACAGGGGTAGGTATCGGACGGCTCTGGAAACACCATATATCATCGGATATTTT
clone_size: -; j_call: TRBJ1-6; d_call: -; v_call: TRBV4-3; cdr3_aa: CASSQDPGGNSPLHF; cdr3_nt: TGCGCCAGCAGCCAAGACCCAGGAGGGAATTCACCCCTCCACTTT
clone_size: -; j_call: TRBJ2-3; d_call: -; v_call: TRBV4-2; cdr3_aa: CASSQARGADTDTQYF; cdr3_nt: TGTGCCAGCAGCCAAGCGAGGGGCGCTGACACAGATACGCAGTATTTT
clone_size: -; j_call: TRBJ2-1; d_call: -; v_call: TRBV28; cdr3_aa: CASSFNEQFF; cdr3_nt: TGTGCCAGCAGTTTCAATGAGCAGTTCTTC
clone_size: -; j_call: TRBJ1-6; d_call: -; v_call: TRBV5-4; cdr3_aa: CASSLDNSPLHF; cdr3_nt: TGTGCCAGCAGCTTGGATAATTCACCCCTCCACTTT
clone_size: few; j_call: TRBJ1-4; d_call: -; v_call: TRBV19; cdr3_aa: CASSGFGVEKLFF; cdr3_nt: TGTGCCAGTAGTGGCTTTGGGGTAGAAAAACTGTTTTTT
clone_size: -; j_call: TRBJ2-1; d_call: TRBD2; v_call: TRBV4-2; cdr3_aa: CASSQAAGGPEFFDEQFF; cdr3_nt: TGTGCCAGCAGCCAAGCAGCGGGAGGGCCTGAATTCTTCGATGAGCAGTTCTTC
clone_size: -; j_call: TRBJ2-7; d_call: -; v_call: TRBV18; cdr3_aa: CASCGTDSYEQYF; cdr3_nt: TGTGCCAGCTGCGGGACAGACTCCTACGAGCAGTACTTC
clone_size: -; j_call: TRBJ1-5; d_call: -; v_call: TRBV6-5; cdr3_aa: CASSDDGPSQPQHF; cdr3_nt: TGTGCCAGCAGTGACGACGGCCCCAGCCAGCCCCAGCATTTT
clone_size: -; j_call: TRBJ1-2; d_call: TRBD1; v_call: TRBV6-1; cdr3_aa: CASSEAGTGGYGYTF; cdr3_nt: TGTGCCAGCAGTGAAGCCGGGACAGGGGGCTATGGCTACACCTTC
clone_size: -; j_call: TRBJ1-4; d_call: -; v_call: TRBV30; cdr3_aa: CAWSAPEVNEKLFF; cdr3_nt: TGTGCCTGGAGTGCCCCAGAAGTTAATGAAAAACTGTTTTTT
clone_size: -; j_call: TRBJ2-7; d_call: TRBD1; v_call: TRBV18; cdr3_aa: CASSPTGGYEQYF; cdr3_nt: TGTGCCAGCTCACCGACAGGGGGCTACGAGCAGTACTTC
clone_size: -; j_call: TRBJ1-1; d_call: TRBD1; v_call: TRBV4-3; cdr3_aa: CASSQVVGTVEAFF; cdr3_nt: TGCGCCAGCAGCCAAGTGGTTGGGACAGTAGAAGCTTTCTTT
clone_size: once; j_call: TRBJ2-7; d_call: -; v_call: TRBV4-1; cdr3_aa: CASSLRRQGGVYEQYF; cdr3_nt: TGCGCCAGCAGCCTCCGCCGGCAGGGGGGAGTTTACGAGCAGTACTTC
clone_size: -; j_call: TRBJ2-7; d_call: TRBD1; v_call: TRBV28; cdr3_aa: CASREGTGSSYEQYF; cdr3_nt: TGTGCCAGCAGAGAAGGGACAGGGAGCTCCTACGAGCAGTACTTC
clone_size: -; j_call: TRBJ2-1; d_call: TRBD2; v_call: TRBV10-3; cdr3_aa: CAISSGTSGHFYNEQFF; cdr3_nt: TGTGCCATCAGTTCCGGGACTAGCGGCCACTTTTACAATGAGCAGTTCTTC
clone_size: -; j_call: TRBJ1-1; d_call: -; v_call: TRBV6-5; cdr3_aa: CASSPHRYLDTEAFF; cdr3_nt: TGTGCCAGCAGCCCACACCGATATCTTGACACTGAAGCTTTCTTT
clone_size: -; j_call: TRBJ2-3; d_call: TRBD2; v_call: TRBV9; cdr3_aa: CASSSSSGRNIDTQYF; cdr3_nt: TGTGCCAGCAGCTCTTCTAGCGGGAGAAATATAGATACGCAGTATTTT
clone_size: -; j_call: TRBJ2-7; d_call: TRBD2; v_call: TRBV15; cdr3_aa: CATSPLAGSYEQYF; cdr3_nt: TGTGCCACCAGCCCGCTAGCGGGATCCTACGAGCAGTACTTC
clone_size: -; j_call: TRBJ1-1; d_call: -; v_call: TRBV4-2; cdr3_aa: CASSQGNRYTEAFF; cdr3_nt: TGTGCCAGCAGCCAAGGCAACCGGTACACTGAAGCTTTCTTT
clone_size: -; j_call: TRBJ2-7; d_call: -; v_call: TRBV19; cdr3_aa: CASSQKGYEQYF; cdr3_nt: TGTGCCAGTAGTCAGAAGGGCTACGAGCAGTACTTC
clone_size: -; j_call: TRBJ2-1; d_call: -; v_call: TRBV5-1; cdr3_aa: CASSFQSVGYNEQFF; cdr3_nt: TGCGCCAGCAGCTTCCAGTCGGTCGGTTACAATGAGCAGTTCTTC
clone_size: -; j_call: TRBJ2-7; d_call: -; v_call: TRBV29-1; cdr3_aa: CSHRNEQYF; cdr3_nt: TGCAGCCACAGAAACGAGCAGTACTTC
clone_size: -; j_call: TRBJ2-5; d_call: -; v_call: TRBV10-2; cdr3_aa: CASSDWGQSEETQYF; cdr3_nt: TGCGCCAGCAGTGATTGGGGCCAGTCGGAGGAGACCCAGTACTTC
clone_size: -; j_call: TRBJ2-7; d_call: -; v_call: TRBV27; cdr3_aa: CASSLSPGTLTYEQYF; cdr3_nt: TGTGCCAGCAGTTTATCGCCCGGGACGCTGACCTACGAGCAGTACTTC
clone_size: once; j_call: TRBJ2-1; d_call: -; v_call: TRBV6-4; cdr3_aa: CASSDKGQGDINEQFF; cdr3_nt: TGTGCCAGCAGTGACAAGGGCCAGGGTGATATCAATGAGCAGTTCTTC
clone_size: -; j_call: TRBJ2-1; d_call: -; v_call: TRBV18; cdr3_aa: CASSPPTAPYNEQFF; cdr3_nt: TGTGCCAGCTCACCACCGACAGCGCCTTACAATGAGCAGTTCTTC
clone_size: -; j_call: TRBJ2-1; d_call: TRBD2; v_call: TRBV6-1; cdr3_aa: CASSEAAGASYNEQFF; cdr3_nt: TGTGCCAGCAGTGAAGCGGCGGGAGCATCCTACAATGAGCAGTTCTTC
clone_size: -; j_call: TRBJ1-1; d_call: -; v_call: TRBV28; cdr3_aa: CASSLDVNTEAFF; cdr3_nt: TGTGCCAGCAGTCTAGACGTGAACACTGAAGCTTTCTTT
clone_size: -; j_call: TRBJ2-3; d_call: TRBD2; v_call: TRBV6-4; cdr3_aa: CASSDSSGRANTQYF; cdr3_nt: TGTGCCAGCAGTGACTCTAGCGGGAGGGCAAATACGCAGTATTTT
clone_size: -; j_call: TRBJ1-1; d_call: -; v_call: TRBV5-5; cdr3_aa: CASSLVVAGEAFF; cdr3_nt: TGTGCCAGCAGCTTGGTAGTAGCAGGGGAAGCTTTCTTT
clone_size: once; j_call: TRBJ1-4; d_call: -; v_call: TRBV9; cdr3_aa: CASSPSSATNEKLFF; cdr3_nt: TGTGCCAGCAGCCCCTCTTCAGCTACTAATGAAAAACTGTTTTTT
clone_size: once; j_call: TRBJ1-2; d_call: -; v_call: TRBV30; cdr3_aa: CAWSSGNGYTF; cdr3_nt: TGTGCCTGGAGTTCAGGGAATGGCTACACCTTC
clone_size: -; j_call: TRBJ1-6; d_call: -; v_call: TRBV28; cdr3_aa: CASSLPGGAYNSPLHF; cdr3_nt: TGTGCCAGCAGTTTACCGGGGGGCGCCTATAATTCACCCCTCCACTTT
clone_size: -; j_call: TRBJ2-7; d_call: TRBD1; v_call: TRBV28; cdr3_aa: CASSSGQNEQYF; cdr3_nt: TGTGCCAGCAGCTCGGGACAGAACGAGCAGTACTTC
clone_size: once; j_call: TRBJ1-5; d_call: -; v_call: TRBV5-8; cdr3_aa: CASSSRGGNQPQHF; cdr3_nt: TGTGCCAGCAGCTCCCGGGGGGGGAATCAGCCCCAGCATTTT
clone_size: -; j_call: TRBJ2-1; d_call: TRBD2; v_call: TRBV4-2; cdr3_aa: CASSQEPGLAGANEQFF; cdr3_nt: TGTGCCAGCAGCCAAGAGCCCGGACTAGCGGGAGCCAATGAGCAGTTCTTC
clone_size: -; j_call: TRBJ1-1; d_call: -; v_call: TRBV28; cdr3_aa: CASSLPTVEAFF; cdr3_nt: TGTGCCAGCAGTTTACCAACAGTTGAAGCTTTCTTT
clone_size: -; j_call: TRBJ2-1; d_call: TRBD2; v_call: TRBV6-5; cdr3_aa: CASSYETSGPYNEQFF; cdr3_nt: TGTGCCAGCAGTTACGAGACTAGCGGCCCGTACAATGAGCAGTTCTTC
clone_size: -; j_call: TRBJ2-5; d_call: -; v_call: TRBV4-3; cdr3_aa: CASSQGLQETQYF; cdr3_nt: TGCGCCAGCAGCCAAGGTCTCCAAGAGACCCAGTACTTC